This T cell receptor (beta chain) was recovered during a study of cytomegalovirus exposure and HLA in healthy donors. This clone occurred a few times. Its target is not known. Whole-study findings and limits: Associated with cytomegalovirus, according to the listing, were 150 to 200 TCR beta chains.

Germline V gene sequence: CDR1 SGHTA, CDR2 FQGTGA. CDR3 size: 12 residues. Trimming took off 7 bases at V and 7 bases at J, with 13 bases between the two ends. The protocol was immunoSEQ multiplex PCR, while the TCRdb copy is restricted to in-frame clones and leaves out a portion. This table has 150,000 to 200,000 clones, approximately 88% appearing once. The clonotype originates from a man between 18 and 29 years old in good health and CMV-seropositive. V gene TRBV7-3 combines with J gene TRBJ1-1; a weak D match, TRBD1 (6 bases). Sequenced sample: PBMCs. CDR3: CASISGRGEAFF. The CDR3 DNA sequence: TGTGCCAGCATCTCCGGCAGGGGTGAAGCTTTCTTT.